A selection of T cell receptor beta chains follows, all from one sample in a study of shared clonotypes between healthy human individuals. The repertoire was sequenced with immunoSEQ multiplex PCR; TCRdb's copy has only in-frame clones and lacks some. Of 600,000 to 700,000 clones detected, around four fifths appear once; the ten largest clones hold 1.5% to 2%. Sequenced sample: memory CD4+ T cells sorted from blood. These receptors originate from a woman aged 25 to 39 in good health. Both conserved end residues are part of each CDR3. The D gene is left open where the match is weak.

TRBJ1-1 | . | TRBV27 | CASRGSRNTEAFF
TRBJ2-7 | TRBD2 | TRBV7-9 | CASSLRRLAGTYEQYF
TRBJ1-2 | . | TRBV28 | CASSLRQIPGGYTF
TRBJ2-5 | . | TRBV5-1 | CASSHGSTQYF
TRBJ2-5 | . | TRBV18 | CASSHGREETQYF
TRBJ1-1 | . | TRBV5-1 | CASSLAIGGVSNTEAFF
TRBJ1-3 | . | TRBV14 | CASSMTTAGNTIYF
TRBJ2-1 | . | TRBV27 | CASTGRGSVNEQFF
TRBJ2-5 | . | TRBV7-9 | CASSLAVVETQYF
TRBJ2-7 | TRBD2 | TRBV5-4 | CASSLGLASTYEQYF
TRBJ2-7 | . | TRBV25-1 | CASRDTAYEQYF
TRBJ2-5 | TRBD1 | TRBV5-1 | CASSSGQGGETQYF
TRBJ1-4 | . | TRBV5-6 | CASSVKGQEKLFF
TRBJ1-5 | . | TRBV7-9 | CASSDGRLGGNQPQHF
TRBJ2-7 | TRBD1 | TRBV27 | CASSSSQGYEQYF
TRBJ2-7 | TRBD2 | TRBV7-3 | CASSLAASGRSEQYF
TRBJ2-3 | . | TRBV15 | CATSRATDTQYF
TRBJ1-2 | . | TRBV29-1 | CSVGGLGSYGYTF
TRBJ2-1 | TRBD2 | TRBV5-1 | CASSPSTSGRYNEQFF
TRBJ1-4 | . | TRBV5-1 | CASSLDSGGTNEKLFF
TRBJ2-1 | TRBD1 | TRBV11-3 | CASSTNRGENEQFF
TRBJ2-1 | . | TRBV5-4 | CASSLPRGGNRFVDEQFF
TRBJ2-7 | TRBD1 | TRBV28 | CASSSAGTGSYEQYF
TRBJ1-2 | TRBD1 | TRBV19 | CASSMNTGGIVSPWGYTF
TRBJ2-1 | TRBD2 | TRBV15 | CATSRAGTRIIGEQFF
TRBJ2-1 | TRBD2 | TRBV30 | CAWSISRTSGRAGYNEQFF
TRBJ1-1 | . | TRBV5-1 | CASSEGHGGTEAFF
TRBJ2-7 | TRBD1 | TRBV19 | CASSWDSSSYEQYF
TRBJ1-1 | TRBD1 | TRBV6-6 | CASSYGRDRAGAFF
TRBJ1-4 | . | TRBV2 | CASSDSPGPGRANEKLFF
TRBJ2-5 | . | TRBV10-2 | CATGRDHLSAETQYF
TRBJ2-1 | . | TRBV2 | CASSDYNEQFF
TRBJ2-7 | . | TRBV29-1 | CSVGRGVHEQYF
TRBJ2-7 | TRBD2 | TRBV5-4 | CASSYPSGTYEQYF
TRBJ2-7 | . | TRBV18 | CASSPNTYEQYF
TRBJ1-2 | . | TRBV6-1 | CASRVGTDTYGYTF
TRBJ2-7 | TRBD2 | TRBV4-1 | CASSQLAGGTYEQYF
TRBJ1-5 | . | TRBV19 | CASSTGRIVWPQHF
TRBJ2-1 | . | TRBV5-1 | CASSPDRYNEQFF
TRBJ1-1 | . | TRBV20-1 | CSAPMDTEAFF
TRBJ2-7 | TRBD2 | TRBV11-2 | CASSSTGLAGAEQYF
TRBJ1-3 | . | TRBV9 | CASSLGPEGHSGNTIYF
TRBJ2-1 | . | TRBV6-4 | CASSDYPGNEQFF
TRBJ2-1 | . | TRBV19 | CASSIGDSSYNEQFF
TRBJ2-7 | TRBD2 | TRBV10-1 | CASSERRPEGLAGGEQYF
TRBJ2-7 | . | TRBV14 | CASSQVMSSYEQYF
TRBJ2-3 | TRBD2 | TRBV14 | CASSHLSGRAQDTQYF
TRBJ1-2 | TRBD1 | TRBV28 | CASSSGQGAYGYTF
TRBJ2-3 | . | TRBV19 | CATQSTDTQYF
TRBJ2-7 | TRBD2 | TRBV30 | CAWGTSLSYEQYF
TRBJ2-1 | TRBD2 | TRBV5-1 | CASGLAGVFNEQFF
TRBJ2-1 | TRBD2 | TRBV4-1 | CASSQGWGGGNNEQFF
TRBJ2-1 | TRBD1 | TRBV7-3 | CASSPGTGGLTEQFF
TRBJ1-1 | . | TRBV28 | CASSLGGADQNTEAFF
TRBJ2-7 | TRBD2 | TRBV7-9 | CASSLTAGVNYEQYF
TRBJ2-6 | . | TRBV9 | CASSGATIGANVLTF
TRBJ1-5 | . | TRBV6-6 | CASSTPAFNQPQHF
TRBJ1-1 | . | TRBV27 | CASRFLRGTTEAFF
TRBJ2-1 | TRBD2 | TRBV5-1 | CASSSGTSGNNPEQFF
TRBJ2-1 | TRBD2 | TRBV28 | CASSSPGGGVPYNEQFF